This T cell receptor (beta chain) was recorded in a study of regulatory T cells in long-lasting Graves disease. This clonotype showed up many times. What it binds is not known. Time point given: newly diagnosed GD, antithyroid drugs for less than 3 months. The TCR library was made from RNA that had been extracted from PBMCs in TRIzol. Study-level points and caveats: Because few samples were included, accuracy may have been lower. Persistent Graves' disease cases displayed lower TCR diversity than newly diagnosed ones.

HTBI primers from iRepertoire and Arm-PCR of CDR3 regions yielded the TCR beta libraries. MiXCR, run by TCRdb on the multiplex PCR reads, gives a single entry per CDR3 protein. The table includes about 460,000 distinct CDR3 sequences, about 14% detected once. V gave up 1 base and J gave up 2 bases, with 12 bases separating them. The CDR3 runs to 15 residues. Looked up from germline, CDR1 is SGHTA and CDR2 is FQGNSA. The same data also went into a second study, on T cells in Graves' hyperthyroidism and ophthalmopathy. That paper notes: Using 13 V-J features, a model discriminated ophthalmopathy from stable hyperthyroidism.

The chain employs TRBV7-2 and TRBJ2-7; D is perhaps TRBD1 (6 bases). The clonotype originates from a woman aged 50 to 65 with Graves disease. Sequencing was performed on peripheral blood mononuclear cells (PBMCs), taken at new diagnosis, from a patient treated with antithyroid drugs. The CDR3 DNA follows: TGTGCCAGCAGCTTAGGGCCAGGGGCGACCTACGAGCAGTACTTC. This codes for CASSLGPGATYEQYF.